This passage covers 13 T cell receptor beta chains from one sample sequenced in a study of shared clonotypes between healthy human individuals. Assay used: immunoSEQ multiplex PCR; TCRdb lists only in-frame clones, some missing. This table holds 2 million to 2.5 million clones, 95% found once. The sequenced sample consisted of naive CD4+ T cells sorted from blood. Subset here: CD45RA+ positively selected. Source of these receptors: a man aged 18 to 30 in good health.

V is TRBV11-2 and J is TRBJ1-5; D is unresolved. The CDR3 runs to 15 residues. With 1 base removed from V and 0 bases from J, the gap between germline ends came to 7 bases. Germline-derived CDR1 and CDR2 are SGHAT and FQNNGV. This CDR3 reads CASSLGAYSNQPQHF. The CDR3 nucleotides read TGTGCCAGCAGCTTAGGAGCATATAGCAATCAGCCCCAGCATTTT.

In DNA form, the CDR3 reads TGCGCCAGCGGCTCAACAGGGGCCTCCACAGATACGCAGTATTTT. This codes for CASGSTGASTDTQYF. The chain links TRBV5-1 to TRBJ2-3, with 7 bases lining up with TRBD1. In germline, CDR1 is SGHRS, CDR2 YFSETQ. The trim removed 7 bases at V and 2 bases at J, leaving 10 bases unmatched. This CDR3 comprises 15 residues.

This clone was seen just once. V is TRBV6-6 and J is TRBJ1-5; D is undetermined. From germline, CDR1 is MNHNY and CDR2 SVGAGI (reference sequence). The V end was cut by 2 bases, the J end by 2 bases, with 7 bases between. CDR3 length: 14 amino acids. The CDR3 protein is CASSYMGGNQPQHF. The CDR3, as DNA: TGTGCCAGCAGTTACATGGGAGGCAATCAGCCCCAGCATTTT.

The rearrangement joins TRBV7-8 to TRBJ1-6; 9 bases map to TRBD1. CDR1 is SGHVS and CDR2 is FQNEAQ in the germline V gene. Trimming at V came to 5 bases and at J to 7 bases, leaving 9 bases not matched to a gene. CDR3 size: 16 residues. DNA for the CDR3: TGTGCCAGCAGCCTTATCCCGGGACAGGGAAATTCACCCCTCCACTTT. It translates to CASSLIPGQGNSPLHF.

CDR3 nucleotides: TGCGCCAGCAGCTTGCCCTTACCCCTTCAGTACTTC. It encodes CASSLPLPLQYF. The chain uses TRBV5-1 and TRBJ2-4, with D uncertain. V was pared by 1 base and J by 11 bases, with 10 bases between. CDR3 length: 12 amino acids. Germline V gives CDR1 SGHRS, CDR2 YFSETQ.

The chain links TRBV9 to TRBJ2-1, with TRBD2 matching over 11 bases. Germline V gene data show CDR1 as SGDLS and CDR2 as YYNGEE. The V gene end was trimmed by 5 bases and the J gene end by 4 bases; junction bases not matched to a gene: 11. This CDR3 spans 17 amino acids. Here the CDR3 DNA reads TGTGCCAGCAGTAAATATGGGACTAGCGGAAAATACAATGAGCAGTTCTTC. Its translation: CASSKYGTSGKYNEQFF.

This chain links TRBV28 with TRBJ1-5; D gene ambiguous. The CDR3 has 15 amino acids. The germline gives CDR1 MDHEN, CDR2 SYDVKM. The V gene lost 6 bases and the J gene lost 2 bases, with 14 bases spanning the gap. CDR3 region: CASRSQRWGNQPQHF. CDR3 sequence (DNA): TGTGCCAGCAGAAGCCAGCGGTGGGGCAATCAGCCCCAGCATTTT.

The chain employs TRBV19 and TRBJ2-7; weak D call: TRBD1 (6 bases). Germline lookup yields CDR1 LNHDA and CDR2 SQIVND (reference sequence). The CDR3 is made up of 13 amino acids. V lost 3 bases, J lost 7 bases, and 13 bases lay in between. The CDR3 region has the DNA TGTGCCAGTAGTATTATTGGGGACACGGAGCAGTACTTC. Encoded protein: CASSIIGDTEQYF.

This rearrangement joins TRBV18 to TRBJ1-5; D is ambiguous. This CDR3 is built from 13 residues. Germline-derived CDR1 and CDR2 are KGHSH and LQKENI. V dropped 3 bases and J dropped 6 bases, with 9 bases sitting between them. CDR3 amino acids: CASSPSVSQPQHF. The CDR3 DNA follows: TGTGCCAGCTCACCCAGCGTAAGTCAGCCCCAGCATTTT.

This chain connects TRBV5-4 to TRBJ2-7, with 12 bases identical to TRBD2. V gave up 4 bases and J gave up 4 bases; unmatched junction bases: 6. Germline V gives CDR1 SGHNT, CDR2 YYREEE (reference sequence). This CDR3 is 15 amino acids long. The CDR3 here is CASSERLAGAYEQYF. The CDR3 DNA is TGTGCCAGCAGCGAGAGACTAGCGGGAGCTTACGAGCAGTACTTC.

This clone was seen a single time. The chain is built from TRBV10-3 and TRBJ1-3; TRBD1 matches 8 bases. In germline, CDR1 is ENHRY, CDR2 SYGVKD. V shed 3 bases, J shed 0 bases, and the junction held 7 bases outside the gene matches. The CDR3 is 17 residues long. The CDR3 coding sequence is TGTGCCATCAGTGACCTGACAGGGGCCTCCTCTGGAAACACCATATATTTT. This codes for CAISDLTGASSGNTIYF.

The chain employs TRBV5-5 and TRBJ2-7, with D tentatively TRBD1 or TRBD2 (5 bases each). The CDR3 is 15 residues long. V lost 0 bases and J lost 5, with 15 bases in between. Per the germline V gene, CDR1 is SGHKS and CDR2 is YYEKEE (reference sequence). The CDR3 nucleotides read TGTGCCAGCAGCTTGGCCGGGTTGGGGGTCCACGAGCAGTACTTC. It codes for CASSLAGLGVHEQYF.

This chain uses TRBV10-3 with TRBJ1-2; D is possibly TRBD1 (5 bases). Per germline, CDR1 ENHRY and CDR2 SYGVKD. Trimming left V 3 bases short and J 7 bases short, with 15 bases between. The CDR3 has 14 amino acids. The CDR3 region is CAISDGEGRIGYTF. The CDR3 DNA reads as TGTGCCATCAGTGACGGGGAGGGGAGGATTGGCTACACCTTC.